These 3 T cell receptor beta chains originate from one sample sequenced in a study of Ad26.COV2.S vaccination and SARS-CoV-2 variants. Using immunoSEQ multiplex PCR, the repertoire was profiled, and TCRdb retains in-frame clones only, with some absent. The table includes over 130,000 clones, just over 85% detected once. The specimen was peripheral blood, collected after recovery from COVID-19. These receptors were obtained from a human donor who had recovered from COVID-19.

This clone showed up just once. The chain is built from TRBV6-5 and TRBJ2-2; 8 positions match TRBD1. Trimming removed 6 bases from V and 4 bases from J; junction bases left unmatched: 7. The length of the CDR3 is 15 residues. In germline, CDR1 is MNHEY, CDR2 SVGAGI. The CDR3 nucleotides read TGTGCCAGCAGGGGGTGGACAGGGTCCACCGGGGAGCTGTTTTTT. Amino acids: CASRGWTGSTGELFF.

The V gene is TRBV7-6, the J gene TRBJ2-6; D perhaps matches TRBD1 (6 bases). Germline-derived CDR1 and CDR2 are SGHVS and FNYEAQ. Trimming pared 5 bases from V and 13 bases from J, leaving 39 bases between. The CDR3 consists of 21 residues. CDR3 protein: CASSPTGPAAVKSFSFGVLTF. The CDR3 DNA sequence: TGTGCCAGCAGCCCGACAGGACCAGCCGCAGTGAAGTCCTTCTCCTTCGGGGTCCTGACTTTC.

This chain's CDR3 is CASSQSGLVGWGLSTDTQYF. Here the CDR3 DNA reads TGCGCCAGCAGTCAATCGGGGTTAGTTGGGTGGGGGCTGAGCACAGATACGCAGTATTTT. The genes are TRBV23-1 and TRBJ2-3, with a weak D call TRBD1 (6 bases). TRBV23-1 is classed as an ORF, of uncertain function. This CDR3 region has 20 residues. V lost 0 bases to trimming and J lost 0 bases, with 22 bases between them.